Only a few counts were recorded for the clone carrying this T cell receptor (beta chain). The PCR made use of 60 Vbeta and 13 Jbeta primers. Data came from immunoSEQ multiplex PCR; TCRdb stores just in-frame clones and leaves some out. Counted here are more than 95,000 clones, around 76% occurring once; the ten biggest clones make up less than 15%. These data are taken from a study of cytomegalovirus exposure and HLA in healthy donors. Study summary: In a previous analysis, around 110 million unique TCR beta sequences were found from 150 million to 200 million T cells.

From germline, CDR1 is SNHLY and CDR2 FYNNEI. With V trimmed by 4 bases and J by 5 bases, 3 bases remained unmatched. This CDR3 has 14 amino acids. Sequencing input: PBMCs. This clonotype was sampled from a woman aged 60 to 75 in good health and CMV-seropositive. The chain employs TRBV2 and TRBJ2-4, with 9 bases matching TRBD1. The CDR3 region is CASSARTGENIQYF. In DNA form, the CDR3 reads TGTGCCAGCAGTGCCCGGACAGGGGAAAACATTCAGTACTTC.